The rows below give T cell receptor beta chains drawn from one sample of a study of shared clonotypes between healthy human individuals. Clones were read by immunoSEQ multiplex PCR, and TCRdb kept only the in-frame ones, dropping some. Of some 2,000,000 clones listed, about 95% are singletons. Sequencing was carried out using naive CD8+ T cells sorted from blood. The receptors originated from a young man in good health. Each CDR3 is given with its conserved first and last residue. The order of the fields is clone size, V gene, J gene, D gene, CDR3 DNA, CDR3 protein. D genes are given only for firm matches. Clone size is not always given. Where it is, it says once, few, many or a class for expanded clones.

NA	TRBV6-5	TRBJ1-2	NA	TGTGCCAGCAGTTCCTTCGCCCAGGCTGGTGGCTACACCTTC	CASSSFAQAGGYTF
few	TRBV28	TRBJ1-6	TRBD1	TGTGCCAGCAGTTTCGGGACAGATAATTCACCCCTCCACTTT	CASSFGTDNSPLHF
NA	TRBV6-5	TRBJ1-1	NA	TGTGCCAGCAGACACTTGGGGGGGAGGACTGAAGCTTTCTTT	CASRHLGGRTEAFF
NA	TRBV27	TRBJ2-5	TRBD1	TGTGCCAGCAGTGTACATCCTAGACAGGGGGCAGGAGAGACCCAGTACTTC	CASSVHPRQGAGETQYF
NA	TRBV28	TRBJ2-7	NA	TGTGCCAGCAGTTTAATGGGGAGCTCCTACGAGCAGTACTTC	CASSLMGSSYEQYF
NA	TRBV9	TRBJ2-3	TRBD2	TGTGCCAGCAGCGCCGGACTAGCGGCTAGCACAGATACGCAGTATTTT	CASSAGLAASTDTQYF
NA	TRBV5-6	TRBJ2-3	NA	TGTGCCAGCGGCGGACCATCGGGCACAGATACGCAGTATTTT	CASGGPSGTDTQYF
NA	TRBV4-1	TRBJ1-2	TRBD1	TGCGCCAGCAGCCCCACCTCGACAGGGGCGCTCTCTAACTATGGCTACACCTTC	CASSPTSTGALSNYGYTF
NA	TRBV29-1	TRBJ2-2	TRBD2	TGCAGCGTTGAGATTGGTAGCGGGTCGGTCGGGGAGCTGTTTTTT	CSVEIGSGSVGELFF
NA	TRBV6-5	TRBJ1-4	TRBD1	TGTGCCAGCAGTGACAGGGAGGGTGAAAAACTGTTTTTT	CASSDREGEKLFF
NA	TRBV27	TRBJ2-7	NA	TGTGCCAGCATGGCCAGATCCTACGAGCAGTACTTC	CASMARSYEQYF
NA	TRBV28	TRBJ1-5	NA	TGTGCCAGCAGTTTACGGCAGTCCCCAGAAACCCAGCATTTT	CASSLRQSPETQHF
NA	TRBV7-9	TRBJ2-5	NA	TGTGCCAGCAGCCCACCGACAGGCTCCCTGGAGACCCAGTACTTC	CASSPPTGSLETQYF
NA	TRBV6-5	TRBJ2-1	NA	TGTGCCAGCAGTTACGGACCTCGGGACAATGAGCAGTTCTTC	CASSYGPRDNEQFF
NA	TRBV28	TRBJ2-7	TRBD2	TGTGCCAGCAGTTTCGGAGCGGGGGGGCCCTACGAGCAGTACTTC	CASSFGAGGPYEQYF
few	TRBV25-1	TRBJ1-2	NA	TGTGCCAGCAGTGTAGGCCTCTATGGCTACACCTTC	CASSVGLYGYTF
NA	TRBV9	TRBJ2-7	NA	TGTGCCAGCAGCGTAGTTGGAGGACCTACCGAGCAGTACTTC	CASSVVGGPTEQYF
NA	TRBV6-1	TRBJ2-7	TRBD2	TGTGCCAGCAGTGGGGACTACCCACCCTACGAGCAGTACTTC	CASSGDYPPYEQYF
NA	TRBV10-3	TRBJ2-1	TRBD2	TGTGCCATCAGTGAGTCGAGGGCTAGCGGAGACCACAATGAGCAGTTCTTC	CAISESRASGDHNEQFF
few	TRBV27	TRBJ2-2	TRBD2	TGTGCCAGCAGTTTATGGGGGGGCGGGGAGCTGTTTTTT	CASSLWGGGELFF
once	TRBV10-1	TRBJ2-3	NA	TGCGCCAGCAGTGAGTTGCTTAGCACAGATACGCAGTATTTT	CASSELLSTDTQYF
NA	TRBV14	TRBJ2-5	NA	TGTGCCAGCAGCCAAGATGGGGAGACCCAGTACTTC	CASSQDGETQYF
NA	TRBV4-1	TRBJ2-7	NA	TGCGCCAGCAGCCAAGATCCCCACAGCTCCTACGAGCAGTACTTC	CASSQDPHSSYEQYF
NA	TRBV5-8	TRBJ1-5	NA	TGTGCCAGCAGCTTGGACAACAGGGACCCGTACCAGCATTTT	CASSLDNRDPYQHF
NA	TRBV7-2	TRBJ2-7	NA	TGTGCCAGCAGCCCGACAGTAGTTCACGAGCAGTACTTC	CASSPTVVHEQYF
NA	TRBV7-6	TRBJ2-5	TRBD2	TGTGCCAGCAGCTTAGAACTAGCGTGGGGGACCCAGTACTTC	CASSLELAWGTQYF
NA	TRBV5-6	TRBJ2-5	NA	TGTGCCAGCAGCTTGGACAGGGTAGAAGAGACCCAGTACTTC	CASSLDRVEETQYF
NA	TRBV28	TRBJ1-1	TRBD1	TGTGCCAGCAGTCCGACAGGGTACCGGAACACTGAAGCTTTCTTT	CASSPTGYRNTEAFF
NA	TRBV11-3	TRBJ1-2	NA	TGTGCCAGCAGCTTGGGCAGATTCGTTAACTATGGCTACACCTTC	CASSLGRFVNYGYTF
once	TRBV6-1	TRBJ1-1	NA	TGTGCCAGCAGTGAAGTATCGGGAGGTGGGACTGAAGCTTTCTTT	CASSEVSGGGTEAFF
NA	TRBV19	TRBJ2-2	NA	TGTGCCAGTAGTATCTTAGCGACCACCGGGGAGCTGTTTTTT	CASSILATTGELFF
NA	TRBV30	TRBJ1-5	NA	TGTGCCTTCTCACTGGGGGTGGGCAATCAGCCCCAGCATTTT	CAFSLGVGNQPQHF
once	TRBV5-4	TRBJ1-4	NA	TGTGCCAGCAGCTATAAAGGGTCAACTAATGAAAAACTGTTTTTT	CASSYKGSTNEKLFF
NA	TRBV9	TRBJ2-3	NA	TGTGCCAGCAGCGACGCAGGGGGCACAGATACGCAGTATTTT	CASSDAGGTDTQYF
NA	TRBV19	TRBJ1-5	TRBD1	TGTGCCAGTGACGAGGGACAGGGGCTATTTCAGCCCCAGCATTTT	CASDEGQGLFQPQHF
NA	TRBV27	TRBJ1-1	NA	TGTGCCAGCAGTGGGGGGTTGAACACTGAAGCTTTCTTT	CASSGGLNTEAFF
NA	TRBV5-6	TRBJ2-3	TRBD2	TGTGCCAGCTACCAACTAGCGGGGGGGCCGCATACGCAGTATTTT	CASYQLAGGPHTQYF
NA	TRBV11-2	TRBJ2-5	NA	TGTGCCAGCAGCCCCCCAGGTATTGGGGACCAAGAGACCCAGTACTTC	CASSPPGIGDQETQYF
NA	TRBV9	TRBJ2-1	NA	TGTGCCAGCAGCGTAGGCGGGGGCGTCTACAATGAGCAGTTCTTC	CASSVGGGVYNEQFF
NA	TRBV11-2	TRBJ2-7	TRBD2	TGTGCCAGCAGCTCCGGACTAGCGGTTCCCGAGCAGTACTTC	CASSSGLAVPEQYF
NA	TRBV25-1	TRBJ2-3	TRBD2	TGTGCCAGCAGTGAGCTGACTAGCGGGATTTATACAGATACGCAGTATTTT	CASSELTSGIYTDTQYF
NA	TRBV7-2	TRBJ2-7	NA	TGTGCCAGCAGCTTGACTATCCTTCCCTACGAGCAGTACTTC	CASSLTILPYEQYF
NA	TRBV4-1	TRBJ1-2	NA	TGCGCCAGCAGCCAAGGTTCTGAGGGGATCTATGGCTACACCTTC	CASSQGSEGIYGYTF
NA	TRBV5-4	TRBJ2-3	NA	TGTGCCAGAAGAACCGTGAGAGATACGCAGTATTTT	CARRTVRDTQYF
NA	TRBV10-3	TRBJ2-1	NA	TGTGCCATCAGTGTAGGGACCGATCAGTTCTTC	CAISVGTDQFF
NA	TRBV2	TRBJ2-7	TRBD2	TGTGCCAGCAGCGAGACTAGCGGATCCTACGAGCAGTACTTC	CASSETSGSYEQYF
NA	TRBV7-6	TRBJ2-5	NA	TGTGCCAGCAGCTTAACATTGCTACAAGAGACCCAGTACTTC	CASSLTLLQETQYF
NA	TRBV4-1	TRBJ2-5	NA	TGCGCCAGCAGCCCGGCGACTGCTTGGGAGACCCAGTACTTC	CASSPATAWETQYF
NA	TRBV23-1	TRBJ2-7	TRBD1	TGCGCCAGCAGTCAATCGAGGACAGGGTCCTACGAGCAGTACTTC	CASSQSRTGSYEQYF
once	TRBV14	TRBJ2-1	NA	TGTGCCAGCAGCGGCGAGTGGACGGTGCTTGATCGATGGGGATCGGTATTGTACAATGAGCAGTTCTTC	CASSGEWTVLDRWGSVLYNEQFF
NA	TRBV6-6	TRBJ1-5	NA	TGTGCCAGCAGTCCGACCCATGATAGCAATCAGCCCCAGCATTTT	CASSPTHDSNQPQHF
NA	TRBV6-1	TRBJ1-5	NA	TGTGCCAGCAGTTCGGGTGGGAGGCATTTT	CASSSGGRHF
once	TRBV4-1	TRBJ2-7	NA	TGCGCCAGCAGCCAGAGGGTACAGGGCGGCAGCTCCTACGAGCAGTACTTC	CASSQRVQGGSSYEQYF
NA	TRBV7-9	TRBJ2-1	NA	TGTGCCAGCAGCTTAGGAGCGGGGACAGCGACTGAGCAGTTCTTC	CASSLGAGTATEQFF
NA	TRBV5-6	TRBJ1-4	NA	TGTGCCAGCAGCTTATGGGGGGCAACTAATGAAAAACTGTTTTTT	CASSLWGATNEKLFF
NA	TRBV6-5	TRBJ2-7	TRBD1	TGTGCCAGCAGTTACCTCTCAGGGGGCAACAACGAGCAGTACTTC	CASSYLSGGNNEQYF
NA	TRBV30	TRBJ2-7	NA	TGTGCCTGGAGACAACCGGGACTGGGAGAGCAGTACTTC	CAWRQPGLGEQYF
NA	TRBV28	TRBJ2-7	TRBD2	TGTGCCAGCACCTTTGGGGTAGCGGGAGCCTACGAGCAGTACTTC	CASTFGVAGAYEQYF